The rows below give T cell receptor beta chains drawn from one sample of a study of type 1 regulatory T cells. No antigen has been assigned to these receptors. TCRdb called the reads again in MiXCR, with one record for every CDR3 protein. The sample records tens of thousands of distinct CDR3 sequences, around 70% being singletons. Sequencing used cultured T cells, either the whole culture or a sorted T cell fraction (not recorded which). These TCRs come from a human donor in good health. Both conserved end residues are part of each CDR3. A D gene is named only where the DNA matches it firmly. Some rows have no size entry. The others give once, few or many, or a class for an expanded clone.

clone_size: -
d_call: -
v_call: TRBV3-1
j_call: TRBJ2-4
cdr3_nt: TGTGCCAGCAGTCAACCCGGGACTTTGAAAAACATTCAGTACTTC
cdr3_aa: CASSQPGTLKNIQYF

clone_size: -
d_call: -
v_call: TRBV6-5
j_call: TRBJ2-7
cdr3_nt: TGTGCCAGCAGTTACGACAGGACCTACGAGCAGTACTTC
cdr3_aa: CASSYDRTYEQYF

clone_size: once
d_call: TRBD2
v_call: TRBV3-1
j_call: TRBJ2-7
cdr3_nt: TGTGCCAGCAGCCGCCTCTCCTGGACTAGCGGGGGGCCGATTCCCTACGAGCAGTACTTC
cdr3_aa: CASSRLSWTSGGPIPYEQYF

clone_size: -
d_call: -
v_call: TRBV9
j_call: TRBJ2-2
cdr3_nt: TGTGCCAGCAGCGTATCTAGCTGGGGGGACACCGGGGAGCTGTTTTTT
cdr3_aa: CASSVSSWGDTGELFF

clone_size: -
d_call: TRBD2
v_call: TRBV10-2
j_call: TRBJ2-3
cdr3_nt: TGCGCCAGCAGAGTCAGCGGGGGGGCAAGAGATACGCAGTATTTT
cdr3_aa: CASRVSGGARDTQYF

clone_size: -
d_call: -
v_call: TRBV10-3
j_call: TRBJ2-1
cdr3_nt: TGTGCCATCAGTGAGTCGGACGGGACGGCGAACTTGAATGAGCAGTTCTTC
cdr3_aa: CAISESDGTANLNEQFF

clone_size: -
d_call: -
v_call: TRBV3-1
j_call: TRBJ2-3
cdr3_nt: TGTGCCAGCAGCCAAGAGTTGAGTGCGCAGTATTTT
cdr3_aa: CASSQELSAQYF

clone_size: -
d_call: -
v_call: TRBV11-1
j_call: TRBJ2-5
cdr3_nt: TGTGCCAGCAGCTTAGGAAGTCGACTAGGTGGTTTGTCCCAGTACTTC
cdr3_aa: CASSLGSRLGGLSQYF

clone_size: -
d_call: TRBD1
v_call: TRBV27
j_call: TRBJ2-3
cdr3_nt: TGTGCCAGCAGTACCACAACCGGGACAGGGTATCAGTATTTT
cdr3_aa: CASSTTTGTGYQYF

clone_size: -
d_call: TRBD1
v_call: TRBV6-6
j_call: TRBJ1-6
cdr3_nt: TGTGCCAGCAGTTACGACAGGGGCTCTTCACCCCTCTACTTT
cdr3_aa: CASSYDRGSSPLYF

clone_size: -
d_call: TRBD2
v_call: TRBV20-1
j_call: TRBJ2-1
cdr3_nt: TGCAGTGCTTGCCTGATAGGTAGCGGGTCAAACGAGCAGTTCTTC
cdr3_aa: CSACLIGSGSNEQFF

clone_size: -
d_call: TRBD2
v_call: TRBV5-1
j_call: TRBJ2-7
cdr3_nt: TGCGCCAGCAGCTTTGGCCCTAGCGGTCAACTCAGCTCCTACGAGCAGTACTTC
cdr3_aa: CASSFGPSGQLSSYEQYF

clone_size: -
d_call: -
v_call: TRBV5-1
j_call: TRBJ1-1
cdr3_nt: TGCGCCAGCAGCTTGGGTGGGGGGGACACTGAAGCTTTCTTT
cdr3_aa: CASSLGGGDTEAFF

clone_size: -
d_call: TRBD1
v_call: TRBV5-1
j_call: TRBJ2-7
cdr3_nt: TGCGCCAGCAATAAAGACACGGGACAGGGGGCGGGCGAGCAGTACTTC
cdr3_aa: CASNKDTGQGAGEQYF

clone_size: -
d_call: -
v_call: TRBV2
j_call: TRBJ2-7
cdr3_nt: TGTGCCAGCAGTGGACCCCGGGACACTGAACGGTACTTC
cdr3_aa: CASSGPRDTERYF

clone_size: -
d_call: -
v_call: TRBV2
j_call: TRBJ2-7
cdr3_nt: TGTGCCAGCACCGGGGACACGTTGGAGCAGTACTTC
cdr3_aa: CASTGDTLEQYF

clone_size: -
d_call: TRBD1
v_call: TRBV6-5
j_call: TRBJ1-3
cdr3_nt: TGTGCCAGCAGCAGAAACAGGGGAAACTCTGGAAACACCATATATTTT
cdr3_aa: CASSRNRGNSGNTIYF

clone_size: few
d_call: -
v_call: TRBV27
j_call: TRBJ2-1
cdr3_nt: TGTGCCAGCAGTTTATCCGCTAGGTTGGATGAGCAGTTCTTC
cdr3_aa: CASSLSARLDEQFF

clone_size: -
d_call: -
v_call: TRBV6-5
j_call: TRBJ2-3
cdr3_nt: TGTGCCAGCAGTTTGGGGAAAATACGTAGCACAGATACGCAGTATTTT
cdr3_aa: CASSLGKIRSTDTQYF

clone_size: medium-sized
d_call: -
v_call: TRBV20-1
j_call: TRBJ2-6
cdr3_nt: TGCAGTGCTCCCCGGCCCTACGGCTCTGGGGCCAACGTCCTGACTTTC
cdr3_aa: CSAPRPYGSGANVLTF

clone_size: -
d_call: -
v_call: TRBV12-3/TRBV12-4
j_call: TRBJ1-5
cdr3_nt: TGTGCCAGCAGCCACCGGGGCGTTCTCTTGGGGCCCCAGCATTTT
cdr3_aa: CASSHRGVLLGPQHF

clone_size: -
d_call: TRBD1
v_call: TRBV10-3
j_call: TRBJ2-7
cdr3_nt: TGTGCCGCCGCCCCCGGGACAGGGTTGTTCGAGCAGTACTTC
cdr3_aa: CAAAPGTGLFEQYF

clone_size: -
d_call: TRBD1
v_call: TRBV10-2
j_call: TRBJ1-1
cdr3_nt: TGCGCCAGCAGGGGACAGGAGAACACTGAAGCTTTCTTT
cdr3_aa: CASRGQENTEAFF

clone_size: -
d_call: TRBD1
v_call: TRBV7-9
j_call: TRBJ2-3
cdr3_nt: TGTGCCAGCAGCTCGGGACAGAGCACAGATACGCAGTATTTT
cdr3_aa: CASSSGQSTDTQYF

clone_size: -
d_call: -
v_call: TRBV7-9
j_call: TRBJ1-1
cdr3_nt: TGTGCCAGCAGCTTAGGGACCACAGGGAACACTGAAGCTTTCTTT
cdr3_aa: CASSLGTTGNTEAFF

clone_size: -
d_call: -
v_call: TRBV5-1
j_call: TRBJ2-3
cdr3_nt: TGCGCCAGCAGCGTTAGTGGCACAGATACGCAGTATTTT
cdr3_aa: CASSVSGTDTQYF

clone_size: -
d_call: -
v_call: TRBV2
j_call: TRBJ1-2
cdr3_nt: TGTGCCAGCAGTGAACTGGAATATGGCTACACCTTC
cdr3_aa: CASSELEYGYTF

clone_size: -
d_call: -
v_call: TRBV5-1
j_call: TRBJ1-1
cdr3_nt: TGCGCCAGCAGCTTTGGGGTCCGTAACACTGAAGCTTTCTTT
cdr3_aa: CASSFGVRNTEAFF

clone_size: -
d_call: TRBD2
v_call: TRBV20-1
j_call: TRBJ2-2
cdr3_nt: TGCAGTGCTACCCAGCCGGGACTAAACGGGGAGCTGTTTTTT
cdr3_aa: CSATQPGLNGELFF

clone_size: medium-sized
d_call: TRBD2
v_call: TRBV7-9
j_call: TRBJ2-1
cdr3_nt: TGTGCCAGCAGCCTACTAGCGGGGGGGATCTATGAGCAGTTCTTC
cdr3_aa: CASSLLAGGIYEQFF

clone_size: -
d_call: TRBD1
v_call: TRBV6-6
j_call: TRBJ1-2
cdr3_nt: TGTGCCAGCAGTTACAACCGGGACAGTTATGGCTACACCTTC
cdr3_aa: CASSYNRDSYGYTF

clone_size: -
d_call: TRBD1
v_call: TRBV7-9
j_call: TRBJ2-3
cdr3_nt: TGTGCCAGCAGCTTAACGTCGCAGGGGGCAATCACAGATACGCAGTATTTT
cdr3_aa: CASSLTSQGAITDTQYF

clone_size: -
d_call: TRBD2
v_call: TRBV4-1
j_call: TRBJ2-5
cdr3_nt: TGCGCCAGCAGCCAAGAAGGTTCCAGGCCGGGAGGGACCCAGTACTTC
cdr3_aa: CASSQEGSRPGGTQYF